Each of the 17 T cell receptor beta chains below was sequenced from the same sample in a study of patients and donors after allogeneic stem cell transplantation. One entry per CDR3 protein results from TCRdb running MiXCR on the RT-PCR reads. The sample holds 110,000 or so distinct CDR3 sequences; 35% are singletons and the top ten take 27%. Sequenced input: blood, either unsorted or a sorted T cell fraction (not recorded which). Every receptor here comes from a human donor who was either an allogeneic HSCT recipient or a stem cell or donor lymphocyte infusion donor (not recorded which). It is not recorded whose cells these are; they may come from a transplant donor.

This clonotype has more than one count but fewer than ten. This chain connects TRBV28 to TRBJ1-2; weak D call: TRBD1 (5 bases). V lost 5 bases and J 5 bases, leaving 9 bases between the germline ends. The CDR3 has 12 amino acids. The V gene's germline CDR1 is MDHEN and CDR2 SYDVKM. The CDR3 region is CASSTRTYGYTF. As DNA, the CDR3 is TGTGCCAGCAGTACCCGGACATATGGCTACACCTTC.

This clonotype is labeled medium-sized. The chain recombines TRBV12-3 or TRBV12-4 with TRBJ1-1; tentative D call: TRBD1 (5 bases). CDR3 length: 13 residues. V was shortened by 5 bases and J by 3 bases, with 10 bases between the two germline ends. CDR3 DNA: TGTGCCAGCAGTCTCGCAGGGTACACTGAAGCTTTCTTT. Translating gives CASSLAGYTEAFF.

V is TRBV7-2 and J is TRBJ2-2, with D possibly being TRBD2 (6 bases). The CDR3 contains 16 residues. From germline, CDR1 is SGHTA and CDR2 FQGNSA. Trimming cost V 3 bases and J 0 bases, with 11 bases left between them. The CDR3 sequence is CASSLVGLPNTGELFF. The CDR3 coding sequence is TGTGCCAGCAGCTTGGTGGGACTTCCGAACACCGGGGAGCTGTTTTTT. Using reference TRBV7-2 and TRBJ2-2 for the parts outside the CDR3, the full variable domain is GAGVSQSPSNKVTEKGKDVELRCDPISGHTALYWYRQSLGQGLEFLIYFQGNSAPDKSGLPSDRFSAERTGGSVSTLTIQRTQQEDSAVYLCASSLVGLPNTGELFFGEGSRLTVL.

This rearrangement joins TRBV7-2 to TRBJ2-3; the D gene is possibly TRBD2 (6 bases). The CDR3 extends over 15 amino acids. The germline V gene has CDR1 SGHTA and CDR2 FQGNSA. The germline V and J ends were trimmed by 5 bases and 4 bases, with 16 bases remaining between them. The CDR3 DNA is TGTGCCAGCAGCCCATGGAGGGGTCCTTCAGATACGCAGTATTTT. Translated, it gives CASSPWRGPSDTQYF.

This clonotype has just a few counts. The V gene is TRBV10-3, the J gene TRBJ2-2; the D is unclear. The CDR3 covers 17 residues. Per germline, CDR1 ENHRY and CDR2 SYGVKD. Between the trimmed V and J ends, which lost 4 bases and 2 bases, there was a span of 17 bases. The CDR3 sequence: CAISGFWQNHNTGELFF. CDR3 bases: TGTGCCATCAGTGGTTTTTGGCAGAACCATAACACCGGGGAGCTGTTTTTT.

The chain has TRBV12-3 or TRBV12-4 and TRBJ2-3; unclear D gene. This CDR3 is built from 13 residues. Trimming pared 1 base from V and 6 bases from J, leaving 8 bases between. The chain's CDR3 is CASSLDWRDTQYF. The CDR3 coding sequence is TGTGCCAGCAGTTTAGACTGGCGGGATACGCAGTATTTT.

The genes are TRBV15 and TRBJ2-2; D unresolved. This CDR3 has 14 residues. CDR1 LNHNV and CDR2 YYDKDF come from the germline V gene (reference sequence). V lost 5 bases to trimming and J lost 5 bases, with 12 bases between them. CDR3 nucleotides: TGTGCCACCAGCCCACAACATAGTACCGGGGAGCTGTTTTTT. Translation: CATSPQHSTGELFF.

This clonotype was counted many times. The chain joins TRBV15 to TRBJ1-6; D gene uncertain. The V gene's germline CDR1 is LNHNV and CDR2 YYDKDF (reference sequence). V shed 6 bases and J shed 8 bases, with 11 bases lying between them. The CDR3 is made up of 13 amino acids. The CDR3 here is CATSLYGDSPLHF. Written as DNA, the CDR3 is TGTGCCACCAGTCTGTATGGTGATTCACCCCTCCACTTT.

The genes are TRBV12-3 or TRBV12-4 and TRBJ2-3; 8 bases are a match to TRBD1. The CDR3 is 15 amino acids. The V gene end was trimmed by 4 bases and the J gene end by 8 bases; junction bases not matched to a gene: 11. The CDR3 nucleotides read TGTGCCAGCAGTTCCACAACTTCAGGGGGCAGTACGCAGTATTTT. As protein: CASSSTTSGGSTQYF.

This clonotype was counted only a few times. The rearrangement links TRBV2 to TRBJ1-1; TRBD1 is a possible D gene (5 bases). Germline V gene lookup returns CDR1 SNHLY and CDR2 FYNNEI. V gave up 8 bases and J gave up 0 bases, with 10 bases separating them. This CDR3 spans 13 amino acids. The CDR3 spells CASGDSLNTEAFF. CDR3 coding DNA: TGTGCCAGCGGAGACAGCTTGAACACTGAAGCTTTCTTT. Drawing the rest from reference TRBV2 and TRBJ1-1, the complete variable domain is EPEVTQTPSHQVTQMGQEVILRCVPISNHLYFYWYRQILGQKVEFLVSFYNNEISEKSEIFDDQFSVERPDGSNFTLKIRSTKLEDSAMYFCASGDSLNTEAFFGQGTRLTVV.

The chain carries TRBV5-1 and TRBJ1-4; D is unclear. The CDR3 runs 13 residues. Trimming took 5 bases from V and 5 from J, leaving 10 bases between them. In germline, CDR1 is SGHRS, CDR2 YFSETQ. The CDR3 DNA is TGCGCCAGCAGGTCTGTAGCGAATGAAAAACTGTTTTTT. It encodes CASRSVANEKLFF.

The rearrangement links TRBV14 to TRBJ2-3; D is perhaps TRBD2 (5 bases). V lost 2 bases and J 3 bases, leaving 6 bases between the germline ends. This CDR3 region has 13 residues. The germline V gene encodes CDR1 SGHDN and CDR2 FVKESK. The CDR3, as DNA: TGTGCCAGCAGCCAACAGCGGACAGATACGCAGTATTTT. The encoded protein is CASSQQRTDTQYF.

As concerns this clonotype: A much larger clonotype is one base distant, so this may be a read error. The chain links TRBV12-3 or TRBV12-4 to TRBJ2-1; D gene uncertain. There are 14 residues in the CDR3. The CDR3 reads CVSMHASSYNEQFF. In nucleotides, the CDR3 is TGTGTCAGCATGCATGCGAGCTCCTACAATGAGCAGTTCTTC.

This clonotype occurred a few times. The genes are TRBV4-3 and TRBJ2-3; possibly TRBD2 for D (6 bases). The CDR3 is 17 amino acids. The V and J ends lost 4 bases and 2 bases respectively, with 19 bases between them. Germline loops: CDR1 LGHNA, CDR2 YSLEER. In DNA, the CDR3 is TGCGCCAGCAGCCGATCGGGGGACCCCGCTTACACAGATACGCAGTATTTT. It specifies CASSRSGDPAYTDTQYF.

This rearrangement joins TRBV6-5 to TRBJ2-6; TRBD2 might be the D (6 bases). Germline CDR1 and CDR2: MNHEY and SVGAGI. The CDR3 is 17 amino acids. V shed 0 bases and J shed 1 base, with 10 bases lying between them. In DNA, the CDR3 is TGTGCCAGCAGTTACTCGAGTGCGGGGTCTGGGGCCAACGTCCTGACTTTC. It yields the protein CASSYSSAGSGANVLTF.

The V and J genes are TRBV5-6 and TRBJ1-1; no clear D. Trimming stripped 0 bases from V and 3 bases from J, with 12 bases between. Per the germline V gene, CDR1 is SGHDT and CDR2 is YYEEEE. The CDR3 is 15 residues long. The CDR3 region is CASSLVMGWDTEAFF. The DNA for the CDR3 is TGTGCCAGCAGCTTGGTAATGGGTTGGGACACTGAAGCTTTCTTT. Full variable domain (rest looked up from reference TRBV5-6 and TRBJ1-1): DAGVTQSPTHLIKTRGQQVTLRCSPKSGHDTVSWYQQALGQGPQFIFQYYEEEERQRGNFPDRFSGHQFPNYSSELNVNALLLGDSALYLCASSLVMGWDTEAFFGQGTRLTVV.

This clonotype turned up a few times. V gene TRBV5-6 combines with J gene TRBJ1-5, with unresolved D. CDR3 length: 14 residues. V was cut by 3 bases and J by 7 bases, with 14 bases left in between. Germline assignment: CDR1 SGHDT and CDR2 YYEEEE. The CDR3 reads CASSYYGESQPQHF. The CDR3 DNA sequence: TGTGCCAGCAGCTATTATGGAGAGTCCCAGCCCCAGCATTTT.